The rows below give T cell receptor beta chains drawn from one sample of a study of regulatory T cells in long-lasting Graves disease. TCRdb passed the multiplex PCR reads through MiXCR, listing each CDR3 protein once. This table holds some 600,000 distinct CDR3 sequences, more than 15% found once. The sample also formed part of further work on T cells in Graves' hyperthyroidism and ophthalmopathy.

The sample was peripheral blood mononuclear cells (PBMCs), taken at new diagnosis, from a patient treated with antithyroid drugs. Receptors were obtained from a man aged 18 to 29 with Graves disease. Both conserved end residues are part of each CDR3. The order of the fields is J gene, V gene, D gene, clone size, CDR3 DNA, CDR3 protein. D genes are given only for firm matches. Clone size is shown for a subset of rows, as once, few, many or a class of expanded clone.

J gene: TRBJ2-3
V gene: TRBV24-1
D gene: TRBD2
clone size: -
CDR3 DNA: TGTGCCACCAGTGATTCTGCGGGAGGCACAGATACGCAGTATTTT
CDR3 protein: CATSDSAGGTDTQYF

J gene: TRBJ2-1
V gene: TRBV19
D gene: -
clone size: few
CDR3 DNA: TGTGCCAGTAGTATATCGGGGACAAACAATGAGCAGTTCTTC
CDR3 protein: CASSISGTNNEQFF

J gene: TRBJ1-1
V gene: TRBV11-2
D gene: TRBD1
clone size: many
CDR3 DNA: TGTGCCAGCAGTTTGGGACAGGGGTGGAACACTGAAGCTTTCTTT
CDR3 protein: CASSLGQGWNTEAFF

J gene: TRBJ2-6
V gene: TRBV28
D gene: TRBD1
clone size: many
CDR3 DNA: TGTGCCAGCAGTTCTCCGGGACAGGGTTACTCTGGGGCCAACGTCCTGACTTTC
CDR3 protein: CASSSPGQGYSGANVLTF

J gene: TRBJ1-4
V gene: TRBV2
D gene: -
clone size: many
CDR3 DNA: TGTGCCAGCAGTACCCTGGAGGGGGATGAAAAACTGTTTTTT
CDR3 protein: CASSTLEGDEKLFF

J gene: TRBJ2-7
V gene: TRBV11-2
D gene: -
clone size: -
CDR3 DNA: TGTGCCAGCAGCTTAGACGGTCCAATCTCCTACGAGCAGTACTTC
CDR3 protein: CASSLDGPISYEQYF

J gene: TRBJ2-1
V gene: TRBV11-2
D gene: TRBD2
clone size: many
CDR3 DNA: TGTGCCAGCAGACCCCACAGGGTCCCTTGGGCTAGCGGGAGAGGCTGGTACTACAATGAGCAGTTCTTC
CDR3 protein: CASRPHRVPWASGRGWYYNEQFF

J gene: TRBJ1-1
V gene: TRBV6-9
D gene: -
clone size: many
CDR3 DNA: TGTGCCAGCAGTTACAGGATGAACACTGAAGCTTTCTTT
CDR3 protein: CASSYRMNTEAFF

J gene: TRBJ1-1
V gene: TRBV12-3/TRBV12-4
D gene: TRBD1
clone size: many
CDR3 DNA: TGTGCCAGCAGTTTAGACAGGGGGCCCACTGAAGCTTTCTTT
CDR3 protein: CASSLDRGPTEAFF

J gene: TRBJ1-1
V gene: TRBV6-5
D gene: TRBD1
clone size: -
CDR3 DNA: TGTGCCAGCAGTTACTCGACAGGGGTGGAAGCTTTCTTT
CDR3 protein: CASSYSTGVEAFF

J gene: TRBJ2-1
V gene: TRBV29-1
D gene: -
clone size: -
CDR3 DNA: TGCAGCATTCAACCGTCTGTAGAGCAGTTCTTC
CDR3 protein: CSIQPSVEQFF

J gene: TRBJ2-2
V gene: TRBV3-1
D gene: TRBD1
clone size: few
CDR3 DNA: TGTGCCAGCAGCCGGCGGACAGGGGGCGGGAGGTTAACCGGGGAGCTGTTTTTT
CDR3 protein: CASSRRTGGGRLTGELFF

J gene: TRBJ2-7
V gene: TRBV4-1
D gene: TRBD2
clone size: few
CDR3 DNA: TGCGCCAGCAGCCAAGTTTTGGCGGGAGAGGGCTACGAGCAGTACTTC
CDR3 protein: CASSQVLAGEGYEQYF

J gene: TRBJ1-6
V gene: TRBV5-6
D gene: -
clone size: once
CDR3 DNA: TGTGCCAGCAGCTTAGGACCGAGGAGCTCCTATAATTCACCCCTCCACTTT
CDR3 protein: CASSLGPRSSYNSPLHF

J gene: TRBJ1-1
V gene: TRBV14
D gene: -
clone size: few
CDR3 DNA: TGTGCCAGCAGCCAAGAAATAATTACAGGCTACACTGAAGCTTTCTTT
CDR3 protein: CASSQEIITGYTEAFF

J gene: TRBJ2-7
V gene: TRBV6-1
D gene: TRBD1
clone size: few
CDR3 DNA: TGTGCCAGCACGCGGGGACAGGGTTCCTACGAGCAGTACTTC
CDR3 protein: CASTRGQGSYEQYF

J gene: TRBJ1-2
V gene: TRBV5-1
D gene: -
clone size: once
CDR3 DNA: TGCGCCAGCAGAATCGCCCCGTATGGCTACACCTTC
CDR3 protein: CASRIAPYGYTF

J gene: TRBJ2-1
V gene: TRBV11-2
D gene: TRBD2
clone size: many
CDR3 DNA: TGTGCCAGCAGTTTAGGATTAGCGGGAGGGTCTTACAATGAGCAGTTCTTC
CDR3 protein: CASSLGLAGGSYNEQFF

J gene: TRBJ2-5
V gene: TRBV27
D gene: -
clone size: many
CDR3 DNA: TGTGCCAGCAGTTTAACGCCTAGACAAGAGACCCAGTACTTC
CDR3 protein: CASSLTPRQETQYF

J gene: TRBJ2-7
V gene: TRBV30
D gene: TRBD2
clone size: -
CDR3 DNA: TGTGCCTGGAGTACTAGCTGGGCGGGAGTATTCGAGCAGTACTTC
CDR3 protein: CAWSTSWAGVFEQYF

J gene: TRBJ1-1
V gene: TRBV30
D gene: -
clone size: many
CDR3 DNA: TGTGCCTGGACGAAGACCCAGGGAGACGCTGAAGCTTTCTTT
CDR3 protein: CAWTKTQGDAEAFF

J gene: TRBJ2-1
V gene: TRBV20-1
D gene: TRBD2
clone size: -
CDR3 DNA: TGCAGTGCTAGATACGGACTAGTGGCTGAGCAGTTCTTC
CDR3 protein: CSARYGLVAEQFF

J gene: TRBJ2-1
V gene: TRBV9
D gene: TRBD2
clone size: few
CDR3 DNA: TGTGCCAGCAGCGTAGCGTCCGGGACTAGCGGGAGGAATGAGCAGTTCTTC
CDR3 protein: CASSVASGTSGRNEQFF

J gene: TRBJ1-5
V gene: TRBV12-5
D gene: -
clone size: -
CDR3 DNA: TGTGCTAGTGGTTTATCATTGGGTATGGTCCAGCCCCAGCATTTT
CDR3 protein: CASGLSLGMVQPQHF

J gene: TRBJ1-5
V gene: TRBV6-1
D gene: -
clone size: few
CDR3 DNA: TGTGCCAGCAGTGAAGCGGGCAGGGCGCGGCCCCAGCATTTT
CDR3 protein: CASSEAGRARPQHF

J gene: TRBJ2-2
V gene: TRBV5-1
D gene: TRBD2
clone size: many
CDR3 DNA: TGCGCCAGCAGCGCGGGACTAGCGGGAGAGACCGGGGAGCTGTTTTTT
CDR3 protein: CASSAGLAGETGELFF

J gene: TRBJ2-7
V gene: TRBV11-2
D gene: -
clone size: many
CDR3 DNA: TGTGCCAGCAGCTTAGCGTCCCGCTACGAGCAGTACTTC
CDR3 protein: CASSLASRYEQYF

J gene: TRBJ2-7
V gene: TRBV20-1
D gene: -
clone size: -
CDR3 DNA: TGCAGTGCTAGAAGACGGGGGGAGCAGTACTTC
CDR3 protein: CSARRRGEQYF

J gene: TRBJ2-1
V gene: TRBV19
D gene: -
clone size: -
CDR3 DNA: TGTGCCAGTACCCCCCCCAGGTCCCGCTTCTACAATGAGCAGTTCTTC
CDR3 protein: CASTPPRSRFYNEQFF

J gene: TRBJ1-2
V gene: TRBV28
D gene: -
clone size: -
CDR3 DNA: TGTGCCAGCACCCCCTCGCGAGCGGGCAGGGGCAAGAATGGCTACACCTTC
CDR3 protein: CASTPSRAGRGKNGYTF

J gene: TRBJ2-5
V gene: TRBV7-9
D gene: -
clone size: many
CDR3 DNA: TGTGCCAGCAGCTTAGGGGTTCAGGGTCTAAAAGAGACCCAGTACTTC
CDR3 protein: CASSLGVQGLKETQYF

J gene: TRBJ2-3
V gene: TRBV27
D gene: TRBD2
clone size: many
CDR3 DNA: TGTGCCAGCAGTAAAGAGGCGAGGCGGGAGTGGCTCACAGGAGATACGCAGTATTTT
CDR3 protein: CASSKEARREWLTGDTQYF

J gene: TRBJ1-2
V gene: TRBV9
D gene: -
clone size: few
CDR3 DNA: TGTGCCAGCAGCGCGCGGTCGGGAGGAAGTGGGGATGGCTACACCTTC
CDR3 protein: CASSARSGGSGDGYTF

J gene: TRBJ1-1
V gene: TRBV10-1
D gene: -
clone size: few
CDR3 DNA: TGCGCCAGCATAATTGTGGGGGACACTGAAGCTTTCTTT
CDR3 protein: CASIIVGDTEAFF

J gene: TRBJ2-1
V gene: TRBV12-3/TRBV12-4
D gene: TRBD2
clone size: many
CDR3 DNA: TGTGCCAGCAGCCGGACTAGTAGCCAGCTCAATGAGCAGTTCTTC
CDR3 protein: CASSRTSSQLNEQFF

J gene: TRBJ2-1
V gene: TRBV3-1
D gene: TRBD2
clone size: many
CDR3 DNA: TGTGCCAGCAGCCAAGGGACTAGCGGGAGGGGTGAGCAGTTCTTC
CDR3 protein: CASSQGTSGRGEQFF

J gene: TRBJ1-5
V gene: TRBV20-1
D gene: -
clone size: many
CDR3 DNA: TGCAGTGCTAGAGGGGGCACGGGCAATCAGCCCCAGCATTTT
CDR3 protein: CSARGGTGNQPQHF

J gene: TRBJ2-1
V gene: TRBV7-8
D gene: -
clone size: many
CDR3 DNA: TGTGCCAGCAGCTTAGGTGAGGTCAATGAGCAGTTCTTC
CDR3 protein: CASSLGEVNEQFF

J gene: TRBJ2-7
V gene: TRBV6-5
D gene: TRBD1
clone size: -
CDR3 DNA: TGTGCCAGCAGTTACTCGACAGGGGGTCGGGACGAGCAGTACTTC
CDR3 protein: CASSYSTGGRDEQYF

J gene: TRBJ2-7
V gene: TRBV11-1
D gene: TRBD1
clone size: few
CDR3 DNA: TGTGCCAGCAGCCCAAAGGCGACAGGGAAGTTCTACGAGCAGTACTTC
CDR3 protein: CASSPKATGKFYEQYF

J gene: TRBJ2-7
V gene: TRBV7-9
D gene: -
clone size: many
CDR3 DNA: TGTGCCAGCAGCTTAGCTTCAGACTACGAGCAGTACTTC
CDR3 protein: CASSLASDYEQYF

J gene: TRBJ2-7
V gene: TRBV29-1
D gene: -
clone size: many
CDR3 DNA: TGCAGCGTTGAAGAAGGGACAACTAGCGTCGAGCAGTACTTC
CDR3 protein: CSVEEGTTSVEQYF

J gene: TRBJ1-2
V gene: TRBV3-1
D gene: -
clone size: -
CDR3 DNA: TGTGCCAGCAGCCAAGTTTCCCAATCAATTACGGGCTACACCTTC
CDR3 protein: CASSQVSQSITGYTF

J gene: TRBJ2-7
V gene: TRBV4-2
D gene: -
clone size: -
CDR3 DNA: TGTGCCAGCAGCCAAGCGGGATACGCTACGGACTACGAGCAGTACTTC
CDR3 protein: CASSQAGYATDYEQYF

J gene: TRBJ2-7
V gene: TRBV29-1
D gene: -
clone size: many
CDR3 DNA: TGCAGCGTTATTCAAGCGGGTAGCTACGAGCAGTACTTC
CDR3 protein: CSVIQAGSYEQYF

J gene: TRBJ2-1
V gene: TRBV20-1
D gene: -
clone size: few
CDR3 DNA: TGCAGTGCTAGCAGGATCGGCGACCTATACAATGAGCAGTTCTTC
CDR3 protein: CSASRIGDLYNEQFF